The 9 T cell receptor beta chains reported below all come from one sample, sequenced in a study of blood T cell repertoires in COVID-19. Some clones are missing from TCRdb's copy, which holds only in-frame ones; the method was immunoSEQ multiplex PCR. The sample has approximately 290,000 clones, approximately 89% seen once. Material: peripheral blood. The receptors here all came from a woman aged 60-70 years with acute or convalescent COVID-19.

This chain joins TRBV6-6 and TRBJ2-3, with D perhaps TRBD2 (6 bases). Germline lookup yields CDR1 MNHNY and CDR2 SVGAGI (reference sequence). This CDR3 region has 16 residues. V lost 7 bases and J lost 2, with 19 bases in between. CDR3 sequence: CASIAEGRRLTDTQYF. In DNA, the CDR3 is TGTGCCAGCATCGCAGAGGGGAGGCGGCTCACAGATACGCAGTATTTT.

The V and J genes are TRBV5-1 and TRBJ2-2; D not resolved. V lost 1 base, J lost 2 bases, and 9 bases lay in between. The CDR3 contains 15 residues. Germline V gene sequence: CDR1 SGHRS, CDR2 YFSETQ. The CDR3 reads CASSLRLVNTGELFF. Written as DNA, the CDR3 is TGCGCCAGCAGCTTGAGGCTAGTTAACACCGGGGAGCTGTTTTTT.

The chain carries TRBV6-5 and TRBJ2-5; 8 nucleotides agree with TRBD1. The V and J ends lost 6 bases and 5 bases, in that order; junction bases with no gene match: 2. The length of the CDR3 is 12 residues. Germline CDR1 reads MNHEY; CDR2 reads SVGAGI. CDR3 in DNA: TGTGCCAGCAGCAGGGGGCTGGAGACCCAGTACTTC. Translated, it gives CASSRGLETQYF.

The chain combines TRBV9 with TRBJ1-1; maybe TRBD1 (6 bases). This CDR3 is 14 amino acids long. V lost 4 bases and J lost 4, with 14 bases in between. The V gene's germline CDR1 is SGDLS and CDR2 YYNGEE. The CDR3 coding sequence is TGTGCCAGCAGCACCCCGGACAGATTCACTGAAGCTTTCTTT. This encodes CASSTPDRFTEAFF.

CDR3 in amino acids: CASSRPGTGVWAFF. As DNA, the CDR3 is TGTGCCAGCAGTCGTCCCGGGACAGGGGTATGGGCTTTCTTT. The chain recombines TRBV11-2 with TRBJ1-1; the match to TRBD1 covers 10 bases. CDR3 length equals 14 residues. Germline CDR1 SGHAT, CDR2 FQNNGV. Unmatched junction bases numbered 12, after V lost 6 bases and J lost 11 bases.

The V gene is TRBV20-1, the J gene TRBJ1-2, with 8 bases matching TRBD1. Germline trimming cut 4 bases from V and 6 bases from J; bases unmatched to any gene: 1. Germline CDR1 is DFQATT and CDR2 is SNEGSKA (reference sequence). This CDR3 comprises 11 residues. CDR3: CSATGGDGYTF. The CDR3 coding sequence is TGCAGTGCTACAGGGGGCGATGGCTACACCTTC.

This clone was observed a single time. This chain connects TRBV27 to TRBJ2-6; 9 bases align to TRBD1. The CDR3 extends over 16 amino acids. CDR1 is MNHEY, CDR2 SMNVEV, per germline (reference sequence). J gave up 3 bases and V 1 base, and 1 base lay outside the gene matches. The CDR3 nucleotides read TGTGCCAGCAGTTTATGGACAGGGGATGGGGCCAACGTCCTGACTTTC. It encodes CASSLWTGDGANVLTF. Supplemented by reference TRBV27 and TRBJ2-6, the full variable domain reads EAQVTQNPRYLITVTGKKLTVTCSQNMNHEYMSWYRQDPGLGLRQIYYSMNVEVTDKGDVPEGYKVSRKEKRNFPLILESPSPNQTSLYFCASSLWTGDGANVLTFGAGSRLTVL.

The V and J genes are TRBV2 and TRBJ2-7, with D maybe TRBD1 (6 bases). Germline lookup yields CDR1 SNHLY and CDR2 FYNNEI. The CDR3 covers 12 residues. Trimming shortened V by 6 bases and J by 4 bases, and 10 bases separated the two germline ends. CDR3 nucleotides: TGTGCCAGCAGCTCAGACAGGTACGAGCAGTACTTC. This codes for CASSSDRYEQYF.

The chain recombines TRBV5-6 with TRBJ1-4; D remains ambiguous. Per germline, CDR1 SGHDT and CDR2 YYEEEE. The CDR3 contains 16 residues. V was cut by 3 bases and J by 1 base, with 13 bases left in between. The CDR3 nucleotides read TGTGCCAGCAGCTCCAGCTTACGGGGAACTAATGAAAAACTGTTTTTT. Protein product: CASSSSLRGTNEKLFF.